The entry below gives a single T cell receptor (beta chain) sequence along with its context. The record originates from a study of blood T cell repertoires in COVID-19. This CDR3 contains 12 residues. Losses at the gene ends were 7 bases for V and 7 bases for J; bases not matched to a gene: 5. Germline V gene lookup returns CDR1 SNHLY and CDR2 FYNNEI. Assay: immunoSEQ multiplex PCR; the TCRdb copy retains only in-frame clones and omits some. The sample holds some 220,000 clones, roughly 90% seen once. Sequenced sample: PBMCs or T cells enriched from blood (not recorded which). J is TRBJ2-7 and V is TRBV2, with 9 bases identical to TRBD1. This clonotype was sampled from a woman between 35 and 50 years old with acute COVID-19. The CDR3 bases are TGTGCCAGCAAAGACAGGGGGTGGGAGCAGTACTTC. This sequence encodes CASKDRGWEQYF.